This TCR beta chain was observed in a study of blood T cell repertoires in COVID-19. Study-level information: The origin of the acute and convalescent COVID-19 samples was the United States, Italy and Spain.

The table came from immunoSEQ multiplex PCR; TCRdb's copy has only in-frame clones and leaves some out. The table includes under 150,000 clones, under 80% detected once. Germline loops: CDR1 MNHNS, CDR2 SASEGT. The CDR3 extends over 16 amino acids. The J segment lost 3 bases and the V segment lost 3 bases, leaving 7 bases of the junction unmatched. The sequence was collected from a man aged 60 to 75 with acute or convalescent COVID-19. The chain uses TRBV6-1 and TRBJ2-7; 11 nucleotides line up with TRBD1. The sequencing input was peripheral blood. CDR3 bases: TGTGCCAGCAGTGACAGCGGGACAGGGGGAGGCTACGAGCAGTACTTC. This gives the protein CASSDSGTGGGYEQYF.